This T cell receptor (beta chain) is drawn from a study of cytomegalovirus exposure and HLA in healthy donors. Broader study findings: There were a few CMV-associated chains whose specificity for CMV antigens was confirmed in vitro.

A note on this clone: What it binds is not known.

Researchers ran the PCR with 60 Vbeta and 13 Jbeta primers. This table comes from immunoSEQ multiplex PCR, and its TCRdb copy is limited to in-frame clones, with some not included. Among about 160,000 clones listed, less than 85% were seen once. Sequenced material: PBMCs. This sequence originates from a man aged 40-55 years in good health and CMV-seronegative.

The CDR3 is CASSSAGTGELFF. The CDR3 coding sequence is TGCGCCAGCAGCTCCGCAGGGACCGGGGAGCTGTTTTTT. V usage is TRBV5-1 and J usage is TRBJ2-2; possible D gene TRBD1, 5 bases. The CDR3 has 13 amino acids. Trimming cost V 3 bases and J 5 bases, with 8 bases left between them. Germline V lookup: CDR1 SGHRS, CDR2 YFSETQ.